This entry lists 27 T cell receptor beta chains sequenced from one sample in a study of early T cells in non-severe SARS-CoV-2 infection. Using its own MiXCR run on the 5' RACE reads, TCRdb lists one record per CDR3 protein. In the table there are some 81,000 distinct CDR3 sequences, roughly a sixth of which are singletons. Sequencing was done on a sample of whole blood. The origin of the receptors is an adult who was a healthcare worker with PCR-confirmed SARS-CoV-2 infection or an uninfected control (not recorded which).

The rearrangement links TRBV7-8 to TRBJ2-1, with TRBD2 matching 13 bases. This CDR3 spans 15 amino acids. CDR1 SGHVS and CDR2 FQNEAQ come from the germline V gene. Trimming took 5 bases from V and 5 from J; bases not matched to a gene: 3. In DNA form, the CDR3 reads TGTGCCAGCAGCCTGGGACTAGCGGGGAACAATGAGCAGTTCTTC. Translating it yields CASSLGLAGNNEQFF.

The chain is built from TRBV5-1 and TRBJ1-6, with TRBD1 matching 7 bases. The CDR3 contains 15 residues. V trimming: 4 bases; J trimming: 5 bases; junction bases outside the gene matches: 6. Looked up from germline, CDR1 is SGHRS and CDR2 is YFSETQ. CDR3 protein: CASSRDRSNNSPLHF. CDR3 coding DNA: TGCGCCAGCAGCCGGGACAGAAGCAATAATTCACCCCTCCACTTT.

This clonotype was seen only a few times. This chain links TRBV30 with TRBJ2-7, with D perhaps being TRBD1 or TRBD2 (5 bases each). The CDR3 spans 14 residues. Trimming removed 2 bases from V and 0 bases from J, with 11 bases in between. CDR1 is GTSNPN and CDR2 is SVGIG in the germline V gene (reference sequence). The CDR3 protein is CAWSWDGFSYEQYF. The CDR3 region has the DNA TGTGCCTGGAGTTGGGACGGATTCTCCTACGAGCAGTACTTC.

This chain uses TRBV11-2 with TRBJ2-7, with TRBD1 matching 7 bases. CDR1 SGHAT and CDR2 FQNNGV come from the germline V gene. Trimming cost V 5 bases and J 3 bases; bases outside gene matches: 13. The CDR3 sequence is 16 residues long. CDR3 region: CASSPLPRQGRYEQYF. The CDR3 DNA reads TGTGCCAGCAGCCCCTTACCCCGACAGGGACGCTACGAGCAGTACTTC.

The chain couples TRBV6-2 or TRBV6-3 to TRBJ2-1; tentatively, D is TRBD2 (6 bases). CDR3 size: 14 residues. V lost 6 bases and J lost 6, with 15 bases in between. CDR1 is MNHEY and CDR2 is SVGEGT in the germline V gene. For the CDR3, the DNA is TGTGCCAGCAGCTCCCAGGGAGGAATCAATGAGCAGTTCTTC. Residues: CASSSQGGINEQFF.

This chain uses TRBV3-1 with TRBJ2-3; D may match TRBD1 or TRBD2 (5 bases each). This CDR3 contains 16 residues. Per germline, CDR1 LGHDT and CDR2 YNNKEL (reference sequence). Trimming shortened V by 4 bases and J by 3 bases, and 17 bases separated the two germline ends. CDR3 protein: CASSLNRGLPTDTQYF. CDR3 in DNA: TGTGCCAGCAGCCTTAATCGGGGCCTACCGACAGATACGCAGTATTTT.

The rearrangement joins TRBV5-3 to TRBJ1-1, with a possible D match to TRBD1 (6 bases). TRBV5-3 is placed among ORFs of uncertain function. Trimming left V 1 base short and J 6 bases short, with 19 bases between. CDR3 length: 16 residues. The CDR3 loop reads CARSLWIYGGVSEAFF. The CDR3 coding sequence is TGTGCCAGAAGCTTGTGGATATACGGGGGCGTTTCTGAAGCTTTCTTT.

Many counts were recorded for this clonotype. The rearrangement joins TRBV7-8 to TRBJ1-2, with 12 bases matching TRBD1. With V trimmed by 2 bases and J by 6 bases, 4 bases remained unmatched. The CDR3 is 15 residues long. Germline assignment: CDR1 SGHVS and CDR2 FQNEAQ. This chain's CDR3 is CASSLRDRGHDGYTF. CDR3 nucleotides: TGTGCCAGCAGCTTAAGGGACAGGGGGCACGATGGCTACACCTTC.

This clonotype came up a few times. The CDR3: CSVELTTDTQYF. The CDR3 DNA is TGCAGCGTTGAATTGACCACAGATACGCAGTATTTT. The rearrangement joins TRBV29-1 to TRBJ2-3; D ambiguous. This CDR3 region has 12 residues. Germline loops: CDR1 SQVTM, CDR2 ANQGSEA. The V end lost 2 bases, the J end lost 2 bases, and 5 bases lay between the germline ends.

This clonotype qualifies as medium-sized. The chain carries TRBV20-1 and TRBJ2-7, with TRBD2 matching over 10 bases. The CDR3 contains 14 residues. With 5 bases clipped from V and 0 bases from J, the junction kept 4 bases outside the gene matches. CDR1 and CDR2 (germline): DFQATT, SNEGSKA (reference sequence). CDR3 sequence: CSARTSGNSYEQYF. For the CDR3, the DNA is TGCAGTGCTCGTACTAGCGGGAACTCCTACGAGCAGTACTTC.

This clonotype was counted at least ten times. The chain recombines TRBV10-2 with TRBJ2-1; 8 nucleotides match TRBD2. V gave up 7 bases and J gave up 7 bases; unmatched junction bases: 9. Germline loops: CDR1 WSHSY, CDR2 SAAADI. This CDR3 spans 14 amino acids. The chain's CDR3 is CASTDGTRENEQFF. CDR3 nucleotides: TGCGCCAGCACAGACGGGACTAGAGAGAATGAGCAGTTCTTC.

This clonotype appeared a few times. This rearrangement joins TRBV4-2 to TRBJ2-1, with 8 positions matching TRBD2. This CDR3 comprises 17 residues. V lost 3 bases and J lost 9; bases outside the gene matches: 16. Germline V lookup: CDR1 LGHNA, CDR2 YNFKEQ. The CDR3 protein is CASSHPFRAGGKGEQFF. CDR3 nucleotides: TGTGCCAGCAGCCACCCATTTAGGGCGGGGGGTAAGGGTGAGCAGTTCTTC.

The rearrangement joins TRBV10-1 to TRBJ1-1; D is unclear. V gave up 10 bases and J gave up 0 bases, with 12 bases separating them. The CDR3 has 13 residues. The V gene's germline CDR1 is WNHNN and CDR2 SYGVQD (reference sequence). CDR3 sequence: CATRRPMNTEAFF. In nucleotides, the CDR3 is TGCGCCACCCGAAGACCGATGAACACTGAAGCTTTCTTT.

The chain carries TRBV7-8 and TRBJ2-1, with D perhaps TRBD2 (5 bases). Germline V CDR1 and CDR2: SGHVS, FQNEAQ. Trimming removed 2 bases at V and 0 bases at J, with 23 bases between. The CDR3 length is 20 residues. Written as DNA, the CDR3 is TGTGCCAGCAGCTTAAGAGTACGTGTAGGAGGAAAAAGCTCCTACAATGAGCAGTTCTTC. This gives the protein CASSLRVRVGGKSSYNEQFF.

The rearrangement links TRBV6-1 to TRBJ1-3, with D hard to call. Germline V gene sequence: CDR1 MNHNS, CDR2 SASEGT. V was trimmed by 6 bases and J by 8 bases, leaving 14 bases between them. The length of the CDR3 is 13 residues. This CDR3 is CASRRETTDTIYF. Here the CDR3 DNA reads TGTGCCAGCAGGAGGGAAACAACGGACACCATATATTTT.

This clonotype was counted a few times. The CDR3, as DNA: TGCAGTGCTAGATTACCGGGACTCCAGGCCGGGGAGCTGTTTTTT. Translation gives CSARLPGLQAGELFF. The J gene is TRBJ2-2, the V gene TRBV20-1; tentative D call: TRBD2 (6 bases). This CDR3 has 15 residues. The V gene lost 2 bases and the J gene lost 6 bases, with 16 bases spanning the gap. Germline V gives CDR1 DFQATT, CDR2 SNEGSKA (reference sequence).

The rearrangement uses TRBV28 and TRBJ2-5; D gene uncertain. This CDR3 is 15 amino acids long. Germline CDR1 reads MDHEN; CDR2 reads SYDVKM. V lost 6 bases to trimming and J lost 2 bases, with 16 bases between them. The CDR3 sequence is CASSKGRILQETQYF. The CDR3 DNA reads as TGTGCCAGCAGCAAAGGACGGATTTTGCAAGAGACCCAGTACTTC.

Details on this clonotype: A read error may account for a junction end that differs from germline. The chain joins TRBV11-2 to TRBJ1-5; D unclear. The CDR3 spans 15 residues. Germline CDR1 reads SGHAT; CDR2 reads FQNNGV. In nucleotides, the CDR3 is TGTGTCAGCAGCTTAGGAACATCTAGCAATCAGCCCCAGCATTTT. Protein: CVSSLGTSSNQPQHF.

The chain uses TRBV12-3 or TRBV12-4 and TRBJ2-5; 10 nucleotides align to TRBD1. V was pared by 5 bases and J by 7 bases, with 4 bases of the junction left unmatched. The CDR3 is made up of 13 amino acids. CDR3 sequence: CASSDRTGGTQYF. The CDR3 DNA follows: TGTGCCAGCAGTGACCGGACAGGGGGGACCCAGTACTTC.

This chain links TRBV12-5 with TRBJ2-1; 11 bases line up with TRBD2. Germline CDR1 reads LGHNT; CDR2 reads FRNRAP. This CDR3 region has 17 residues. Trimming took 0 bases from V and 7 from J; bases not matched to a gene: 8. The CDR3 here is CASGLVGLAGHGNEQFF. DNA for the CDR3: TGTGCTAGTGGTTTGGTCGGACTAGCGGGCCATGGGAATGAGCAGTTCTTC.

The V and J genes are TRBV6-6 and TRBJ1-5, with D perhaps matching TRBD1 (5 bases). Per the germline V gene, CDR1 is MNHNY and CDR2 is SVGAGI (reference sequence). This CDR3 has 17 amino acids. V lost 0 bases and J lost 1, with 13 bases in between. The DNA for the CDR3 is TGTGCCAGCAGTTACTCGACAACGGGACGGAGCAATCAGCCCCAGCATTTT. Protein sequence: CASSYSTTGRSNQPQHF.

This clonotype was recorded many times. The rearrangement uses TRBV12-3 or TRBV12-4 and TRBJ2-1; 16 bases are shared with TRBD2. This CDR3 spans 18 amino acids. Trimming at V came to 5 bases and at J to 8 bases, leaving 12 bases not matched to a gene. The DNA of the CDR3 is TGTGCCAGCAGTCCATCCGGGACTAGCGGGAGGGCCATCGATGAGCAGTTCTTC. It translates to CASSPSGTSGRAIDEQFF.

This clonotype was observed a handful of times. CDR3 coding DNA: TGTGCCAGCAGCCAAGGGAGGGTCGTGGATACGCAGTATTTT. Amino acids: CASSQGRVVDTQYF. This chain uses TRBV14 with TRBJ2-3, with D maybe TRBD2 (6 bases). Trimming shortened V by 1 base and J by 6 bases, and 11 bases separated the two germline ends. CDR3 length equals 14 residues. Per germline, CDR1 SGHDN and CDR2 FVKESK.

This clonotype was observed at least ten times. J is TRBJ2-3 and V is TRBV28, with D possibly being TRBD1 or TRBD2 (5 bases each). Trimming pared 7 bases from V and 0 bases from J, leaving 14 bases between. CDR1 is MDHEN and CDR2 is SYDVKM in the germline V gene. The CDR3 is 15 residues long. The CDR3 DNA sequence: TGTGCCAGCACCGACGTCGGGGACAGCACAGATACGCAGTATTTT. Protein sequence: CASTDVGDSTDTQYF.

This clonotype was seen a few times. The CDR3 protein is CASSEFSTGYNEQFF. As DNA, the CDR3 is TGTGCCAGCAGTGAGTTTTCGACAGGATACAATGAGCAGTTCTTC. The chain joins TRBV25-1 to TRBJ2-1; D is possibly TRBD1 (6 bases). The germline gives CDR1 MGHDK, CDR2 SYGVNS. Trimming took 3 bases from V and 4 from J, leaving 13 bases between them. The CDR3 runs to 15 residues.

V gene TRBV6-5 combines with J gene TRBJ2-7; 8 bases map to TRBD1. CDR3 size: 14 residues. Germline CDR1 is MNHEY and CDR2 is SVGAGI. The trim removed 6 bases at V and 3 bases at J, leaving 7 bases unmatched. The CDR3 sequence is CASRSDRDSYEQYF. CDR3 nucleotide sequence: TGTGCCAGCAGGTCGGACAGGGATAGCTACGAGCAGTACTTC.

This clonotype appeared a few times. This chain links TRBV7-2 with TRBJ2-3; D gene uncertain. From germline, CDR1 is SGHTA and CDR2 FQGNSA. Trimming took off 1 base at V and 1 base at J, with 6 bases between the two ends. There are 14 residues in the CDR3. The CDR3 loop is CASSLGVGTDTQYF. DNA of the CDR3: TGTGCCAGCAGCTTAGGCGTCGGCACAGATACGCAGTATTTT.